These 5 T cell receptor beta chains were sequenced from one sample in a study of T-cell memory formation after mild COVID-19. TCRdb called the 5' RACE reads again in MiXCR, with one record for every CDR3 protein. The sample includes 430,000 or so distinct CDR3 sequences, about 23% of them seen just once. The sequencing sample was made of PBMCs or a T cell subset sorted from them (not recorded which). All receptors derive from an adult woman who had mild COVID-19 (a few samples of this study predate the infection). Cell type and time point are not known.

The chain uses TRBV5-1 and TRBJ1-2; a possible D gene is TRBD1 (6 bases). Trimming shortened V by 0 bases and J by 6 bases, and 12 bases separated the two germline ends. Germline V CDR1 and CDR2: SGHRS, YFSETQ. CDR3 size: 14 residues. The CDR3 region has the DNA TGCGCCAGCAGCTTGGGGCCAGGGGTGGATGGCTACACCTTC. Translated, it gives CASSLGPGVDGYTF.

This clonotype was counted only a few times. This sequence joins TRBV6-2 or TRBV6-3 and TRBJ2-1; TRBD2 matches at 9 bases. The J segment lost 12 bases and the V segment lost 6 bases, leaving 24 bases of the junction unmatched. Germline V CDR1 and CDR2: MNHEY, SVGEGT. This CDR3 comprises 18 residues. CDR3 nucleotides: TGTGCCAGCAGCCCTGTGGTTACCACCGGGACTAGCCTTAAGGGGCAGTTCTTC. This sequence encodes CASSPVVTTGTSLKGQFF.

This clonotype was seen a few times. The J gene is TRBJ2-5, the V gene TRBV7-9; D gene unclear. Looked up from germline, CDR1 is SEHNR and CDR2 is FQNEAQ (reference sequence). This CDR3 region has 15 residues. Trimming took off 5 bases at V and 1 base at J, with 14 bases between the two ends. The CDR3: CASSLTGVGQETQYF. DNA of the CDR3: TGTGCCAGCAGCCTTACTGGGGTCGGCCAAGAGACCCAGTACTTC.

This clonotype was detected ten times or more. This chain links TRBV29-1 with TRBJ1-3; TRBD1 matches at 7 bases. There are 15 residues in the CDR3. The V segment lost 0 bases and the J segment 2 bases; nucleotides outside the gene matches: 4. In germline, CDR1 is SQVTM, CDR2 ANQGSEA. The CDR3 DNA is TGCAGCGTTGAAGATCGGGACAGAACTGGAAACACCATATATTTT. Translated: CSVEDRDRTGNTIYF.

The V gene is TRBV6-2 or TRBV6-3, the J gene TRBJ2-3; D is unresolved. V was clipped by 7 bases and J by 5 bases, with 13 bases between them. CDR3 length equals 13 residues. Germline assignment: CDR1 MNHEY and CDR2 SVGEGT. The CDR3 protein is CASTQTIGDTQYF. CDR3 DNA sequence: TGTGCCAGCACCCAAACGATCGGAGATACGCAGTATTTT.